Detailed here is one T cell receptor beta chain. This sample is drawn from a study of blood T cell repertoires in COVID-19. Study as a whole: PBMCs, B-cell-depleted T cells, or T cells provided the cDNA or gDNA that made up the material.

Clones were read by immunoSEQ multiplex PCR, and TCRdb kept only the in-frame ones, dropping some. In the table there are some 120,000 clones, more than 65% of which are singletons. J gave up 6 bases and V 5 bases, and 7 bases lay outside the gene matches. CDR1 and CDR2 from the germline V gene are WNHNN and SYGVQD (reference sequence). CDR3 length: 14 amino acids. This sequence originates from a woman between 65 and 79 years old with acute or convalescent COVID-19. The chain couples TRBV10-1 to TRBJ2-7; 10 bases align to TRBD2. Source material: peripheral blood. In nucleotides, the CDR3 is TGCGCCAGCAGTCCAGAACTAGCGGGGCGCGAGCAGTACTTC. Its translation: CASSPELAGREQYF.